Reported below is one T cell receptor beta chain. There is no known antigen for this receptor. Base qualities are not provided; no much larger clone lies one nucleotide away. The CDR3, cysteine through phenylalanine, is 15 amino acids long. This entry keeps only the CDR3 DNA: 45 bases, framed from base 1. V loses 0 bases of germline sequence and J loses 6 bases, and the interval between the two ends is 12 bases. Per the germline V gene, MGHRA is the CDR1 and YSYEKL is the CDR2. The sample is drawn from a study of siplizumab effects on memory and regulatory T cells (dated by TCRdb to the late 2010s). For the study in its entirety: The effect of the anti-CD2 antibody siplizumab on alloreactive T-cell subsets was examined in allogeneic mixed lymphocyte reactions constructed from human PBMCs.

On the study overall, not on this receptor specifically: The suppressive function of proliferating Tregs from siplizumab cultures was not functionally confirmed. Siplizumab significantly reduced the cumulative frequency of alloreactive sequences traceable to unstimulated CD4+ memory T cells. Because sequences at frequencies below about 10^-5 were poorly captured, only a minor fraction of alloreactive clones could be mapped back to unstimulated subsets. Among mappable alloreactive CD4+ clones, the Treg-derived fraction averaged nearly 70% with siplizumab versus about 27% in control reactions. Greater diversity appeared to be present in unstimulated naive T cells than in memory T cells, and a substantial contribution to the alloresponse seemed to be made by naive cells. A naive or memory phenotype could not be assigned to roughly 80-96% of proliferating CD4+ or CD8+ clones.

Library construction relied on the immunoSEQ multiplex PCR assay. Each sample had roughly 90,000 TCR templates assayed by the deep sequencing platform. Genomic DNA extracted from sorted T cells was used for TCRbeta CDR3 sequencing. The paper's data handling went like this. The R programming language was used for clonal analysis of the TCRbeta CDR3 data. Comparing unstimulated samples against CFSE-low samples taken after the reaction was how alloreactive CD4+ and CD8+ clones were defined. Regulatory or non-regulatory origin was assigned to alloreactive CD4+ clones by matching of sequences to sorted unstimulated Treg and non-Treg repertoires. TCRdb stores this immuneACCESS table with in-frame sequences only. Part of the clones is absent; in the studies checked, under half of the shortfall reflects unresolved V genes, and no reason is known for the rest. V, J and clone size are those of that table, while D and trimming were read from the DNA. For this sample the table gives about 100,000 clones, of which approximately 91% were detected only once. 0.15% of the sample lies in the top ten.

Sorted unstimulated T cells and proliferating T cells recovered from mixed lymphocyte reactions were subjected to TCRbeta CDR3 sequencing. Fresh whole blood from some eleven HLA-typed healthy donors was used to isolate PBMCs. The TCR was taken from a human donor in good health. Sequencing was carried out using CD4+ T cells sorted from blood. The sequence joins TRBV4-1 to TRBJ1-5, with a tentative D gene TRBD1 over 6 matching bases. The CDR3 protein is CASSQDEGGIQPQHF. The DNA is TGCGCCAGCAGCCAAGATGAGGGGGGTATTCAGCCCCAGCATTTT.